This paragraph reports one TCR beta chain. This clonotype was observed a few times. Its antigen is not yet known. There are no base qualities to consult, and no much larger clone falls within one base. Amplification of TCR beta CDR3 regions was carried out from RNA transcripts. The first round of RT-PCR for the TCR CDR3 was performed with the HTBI primer set and the Qiagen OneStep RT-PCR kit. A second multiplex PCR round built the libraries, followed by size selection and purification. Sequencing of the libraries was done on an Illumina HiSeq2000 using paired-end 100 bp reads. On the authors' methods: SOAPnuke was used to process the raw data, with reads discarded if the reads contained adapters or uncalled bases, had a mean Phred below 15, or lacked an exact constant-primer or identifier match. COPE v1.2.5 was used to merge the high-quality paired reads, and each unique nucleotide sequence was defined as a clonotype. Clonotypes were aligned to IMGT TRBV, TRBD and TRBJ reference segments using MiTCR v1.1. Analysis was restricted to V-J combinations with a frequency above 0.0001, which covered roughly 99% of repertoires. A TCS score was defined as the ratio between F50 (clonal expansion) and ExV (chaos), using BLOSUM62-based TCRdist between CDR3 peptides within each V-J. Welch's t-statistics and random forest reduced 500 to 550 V-J features to under 15, which were used in a naive Bayes classifier (R e1071). TCRdb reanalyzed the raw reads on its own, using fastp at Q25 for trimming and MiXCR for clone calling, and kept in-frame beta chains. For every CDR3 protein sequence, its rows merge into one entry that carries the most common genes and DNA. TCRdb's processing, not the authors' own work, is the source of the V and J calls. The sample records about 400,000 distinct CDR3 sequences, 11% to 15% of which are singletons. The top ten constitute around 28% of the sample.

The data are from a study of T cells in Graves' hyperthyroidism and ophthalmopathy (dated by TCRdb to between 2019 and 2020). For the study in its entirety: Peripheral blood was collected at initial diagnosis, before any treatment. A discovery cohort of about a hundred patients, 43 with Graves' ophthalmopathy and over 55 with stable Graves' hyperthyroidism, was used to find distinguishing TCR V-J signatures. Prospective prediction of ophthalmopathy was tested in an independent validation cohort consisting of about 20 hyperthyroidism patients and over 15 patients who later progressed to ophthalmopathy. For training and testing, the 80 to 100 patients in the discovery cohort were randomly divided in a 7:3 ratio. Thyroid tissue and blood T-cell repertoires from more than 5 Graves' hyperthyroidism patients were also compared in the study. Once sampling was done, hyperthyroidism patients were given methimazole at a starting dose of 30 mg daily, whereas ophthalmopathy patients were given high-dose intravenous methylprednisolone. TCR Vbeta CDR3 sequencing of 135 peripheral blood samples (over 40 ophthalmopathy, about 80 hyperthyroidism and approximately 17 progressor patients) is reported in the paper. Overall results and qualifications from the work: In validation, the model predicted progression to ophthalmopathy with 55% to 71% sensitivity and 72% to 85% specificity, a median of around six months before onset. A 13 V-J signature model separated ophthalmopathy from stable hyperthyroidism, with approximately 86% sensitivity and roughly 81% specificity in cross-validation and 80%/75% in testing. No statistical method was used to set the sample size in advance, and investigators knew the group allocation. Most expanded thyroid clonotypes (frequency above 0.001) were also detected in blood, suggesting blood repertoires may reflect thyroid immune responses.

Moderately to severely active disease, a Clinical Activity Score of at least 3, a NOSPECS grade of at least 4, and a duration under 3 months were present in ophthalmopathy patients. The study excluded patients with uncontrolled infections, other autoimmune diseases, pregnancy or lactation. Diagnoses relied on clinical symptoms, serum thyroxine and TRAb, thyroid ultrasound and orbital computed tomography. PBMCs were isolated from about 10 ml of fresh peripheral blood by Ficoll-Paque density gradient centrifugation. Total RNA was extracted using Trizol reagent, and RNA quality was assessed on an Agilent 2100 Bioanalyzer. The CDR3 has 16 amino acids, counting the end cysteine and phenylalanine. Only the CDR3 portion is preserved as DNA: 48 bases, with reading frame beginning at the first base. Reading the germline V gene (reference sequence) gives CDR1 SEHNR and CDR2 FQNEAQ. The V and J ends are trimmed by 1 base and 3 bases, leaving 15 bases between them.

Sequencing input: blood. The sequence was collected from a man aged 45-65 years with Graves' ophthalmopathy. The receptor chain draws on TRBV7-9 and TRBJ2-5, with the D assignment possibly TRBD1 or TRBD2, given 5 matching bases for each. The CDR3 reads CASSLVMRDDKETQYF. The DNA sequence is given as TGTGCCAGCAGCTTAGTGATGAGGGACGACAAAGAGACCCAGTACTTC.